This section outlines one T cell receptor beta chain sequence together with its context. Its antigen is as yet unknown. The source of the sample is a study of identical twins. Trimming shortened V by 0 bases and J by 6 bases, and 18 bases separated the two germline ends. Looked up from germline, CDR1 is MNHEY and CDR2 is SVGAGI. CDR3 length: 16 residues. General study points: The abundant beta clonotypes from cord blood had fewer insertions, and memory repertoires had none of this.

In TCRdb, the 5' RACE reads were re-called with MiXCR into one record per CDR3 protein. The sample records more than 400,000 distinct CDR3 sequences, 15% being singletons. These data were also filed under a second study, of yellow fever vaccine responses in identical twins.

This chain uses TRBV6-5 with TRBJ2-7; a weak D match, TRBD2 (5 bases). The origin of this receptor is a woman aged 18-30 years in good health. The sample consisted of CD4+ T cells sorted from blood. The CDR3 DNA is TGTGCCAGCAGTTACTCCTCGTGGGCGCCGGGATCCGAGCAGTACTTC. Protein sequence: CASSYSSWAPGSEQYF.